Following are 27 T cell receptor beta chains from one sample sequenced in a study of T cells after somatic rescue of genetic block. Measured with immunoSEQ multiplex PCR; TCRdb has only the in-frame clones, and not every one. The profile covers roughly 120,000 clones, with approximately 90% appearing a single time and approximately 1.5% taken by the ten largest. Sequenced sample: peripheral blood mononuclear cells (PBMCs). The source of these receptors is a woman aged 18-29 years.

This chain links TRBV6-5 with TRBJ1-1; 12 nucleotides align to TRBD1. Trimming took 4 bases from V and 4 from J; bases not matched to a gene: 7. Germline values: CDR1 MNHEY, CDR2 SVGAGI. CDR3 length equals 16 residues. CDR3 loop: CASSSPGQGAVTEAFF. CDR3 DNA sequence: TGTGCCAGCAGTTCCCCGGGACAGGGGGCTGTCACTGAAGCTTTCTTT.

This rearrangement joins TRBV9 to TRBJ1-5; D ambiguous. The CDR3 is 13 residues long. Trimming shortened V by 1 base and J by 1 base, and 3 bases separated the two germline ends. CDR1 is SGDLS, CDR2 YYNGEE, per germline. CDR3 amino acids: CASSVSSNQPQHF. In DNA, the CDR3 is TGTGCCAGCAGCGTATCCAGCAATCAGCCCCAGCATTTT.

This chain uses TRBV4-3 with TRBJ1-4, with 10 bases that match TRBD1. The trim removed 3 bases at V and 5 bases at J, leaving 0 bases unmatched. The CDR3 contains 14 residues. Per the germline V gene, CDR1 is LGHNA and CDR2 is YSLEER. CDR3: CASSQGQGNEKLFF. The CDR3 bases are TGCGCCAGCAGCCAGGGACAGGGGAATGAAAAACTGTTTTTT.

The J gene is TRBJ2-2, the V gene TRBV7-6, with TRBD1 matching 7 bases. This CDR3 spans 15 amino acids. J lost 5 bases, V lost 7 bases, and 10 bases had no gene match. Germline V gene sequence: CDR1 SGHVS, CDR2 FNYEAQ. The CDR3 DNA sequence: TGTGCCAGCACCCAAATTGACAGGGCAACCGGGGAGCTGTTTTTT. It yields the protein CASTQIDRATGELFF. Full variable domain (missing parts from reference TRBV7-6 and TRBJ2-2): GAGVSQSPRYKVTKRGQDVALRCDPISGHVSLYWYRQALGQGPEFLTYFNYEAQQDKSGLPNDRFSAERPEGSISTLTIQRTEQRDSAMYRCASTQIDRATGELFFGEGSRLTVL.

This chain uses TRBV9 with TRBJ1-5; perhaps TRBD1 as D (5 bases). From germline, CDR1 is SGDLS and CDR2 YYNGEE. The CDR3 extends over 15 amino acids. V gave up 0 bases and J gave up 8 bases, with 15 bases separating them. CDR3 loop: CASSVEEGRWEPQHF. CDR3 nucleotide sequence: TGTGCCAGCAGCGTAGAAGAGGGGCGCTGGGAGCCCCAGCATTTT.

This chain connects TRBV28 to TRBJ2-5; TRBD1 aligns across 8 bases. CDR3 size: 15 residues. V lost 0 bases to trimming and J lost 5 bases; unmatched junction nucleotides: 5. CDR1 and CDR2 from the germline V gene are MDHEN and SYDVKM. CDR3 amino acids: CASSLWGQVLETQYF. The CDR3 nucleotides are TGTGCCAGCAGTTTATGGGGACAGGTTTTGGAGACCCAGTACTTC.

The chain links TRBV19 to TRBJ1-1; D not resolved. CDR3 length: 12 amino acids. In germline, CDR1 is LNHDA, CDR2 SQIVND (reference sequence). Trimming took 1 base from V and 6 from J, leaving 6 bases between them. The CDR3: CASSIGAPEAFF. CDR3 sequence (DNA): TGTGCCAGTAGTATAGGGGCCCCTGAAGCTTTCTTT.

This clone has only one observation. The chain combines TRBV5-6 with TRBJ1-2; 10 bases map to TRBD1. The CDR3 has 16 amino acids. CDR1 and CDR2 (germline): SGHDT, YYEEEE. The junction had 14 bases not matched to a gene; V was cut back by 4 bases and J by 8 bases. Here the CDR3 DNA reads TGTGCCAGCAGCCCCGCCTCGGGACAGGGGTCGAAAGGCTACACCTTC. Encoded protein: CASSPASGQGSKGYTF.

This chain connects TRBV7-6 to TRBJ2-3; 11 nucleotides match TRBD2. The CDR3 loop spans 16 amino acids. With V trimmed by 1 base and J by 3 bases, 3 bases remained unmatched. Germline V lookup: CDR1 SGHVS, CDR2 FNYEAQ. The CDR3 DNA reads TGTGCCAGCAGCTTAGAGACTAGCGGGGCAACAGATACGCAGTATTTT. The encoded protein is CASSLETSGATDTQYF.

The chain carries TRBV11-2 and TRBJ1-3, with unresolved D. Trimming removed 5 bases from V and 9 bases from J, with 11 bases in between. The CDR3 length is 12 residues. Germline CDR1 reads SGHAT; CDR2 reads FQNNGV. CDR3 bases: TGTGCCAGCAGCAGGGTTTTGCGCACCATATATTTT. The encoded protein is CASSRVLRTIYF.

V is TRBV10-3 and J is TRBJ1-1; 7 bases agree with TRBD1. V gave up 6 bases and J gave up 0 bases; unmatched junction bases: 4. Germline CDR1 ENHRY, CDR2 SYGVKD. The CDR3 covers 14 residues. The CDR3 sequence: CAIRSGTVNTEAFF. The CDR3 bases are TGTGCCATCAGATCCGGGACAGTGAACACTGAAGCTTTCTTT.

The table lists this clone with a few counts. The chain employs TRBV28 and TRBJ1-5; D gene uncertain. V lost 8 bases and J lost 5, with 13 bases in between. Germline V lookup: CDR1 MDHEN, CDR2 SYDVKM. This CDR3 is 13 amino acids long. The CDR3 sequence: CASYQRPDQPQHF. As DNA, the CDR3 is TGTGCCAGCTATCAAAGACCTGATCAGCCCCAGCATTTT.

The V call is TRBV25-1, the J call TRBJ2-7, with TRBD1 as a possible D gene (5 bases). This CDR3 region has 13 residues. The V gene lost 7 bases and the J gene lost 6 bases, with 16 bases spanning the gap. In germline, CDR1 is MGHDK, CDR2 SYGVNS. The CDR3 coding sequence is TGTGCCAGCAAAGGGGCCAGGAATACCGAGCAGTACTTC. It yields the protein CASKGARNTEQYF.

The chain employs TRBV30 and TRBJ1-4, with D perhaps TRBD1 (6 bases). The V gene's germline CDR1 is GTSNPN and CDR2 SVGIG (reference sequence). The CDR3 spans 13 residues. The V gene lost 5 bases and the J gene lost 4 bases, with 11 bases spanning the gap. Here the CDR3 reads CAWVDRRNEKLFF. In DNA, the CDR3 is TGTGCCTGGGTCGACAGGCGTAATGAAAAACTGTTTTTT.

The chain combines TRBV4-3 with TRBJ1-2; tentative D call: TRBD1 (5 bases). Germline loops: CDR1 LGHNA, CDR2 YSLEER. The germline V and J ends were trimmed by 2 bases and 5 bases, with 12 bases remaining between them. The CDR3 runs 14 residues. The CDR3 reads CASSQPDSPYGYTF. For the CDR3, the DNA is TGCGCCAGCAGCCAACCCGACAGCCCTTATGGCTACACCTTC.

This chain connects TRBV5-1 to TRBJ2-3; D is perhaps TRBD2 (6 bases). The CDR3 has 15 amino acids. Between the trimmed V and J ends, which lost 5 bases and 2 bases, there was a span of 15 bases. Germline assignment: CDR1 SGHRS and CDR2 YFSETQ. CDR3 sequence: CASRKEGLVTDTQYF. CDR3 DNA sequence: TGCGCCAGCAGGAAGGAGGGGCTCGTCACAGATACGCAGTATTTT.

The V call is TRBV9, the J call TRBJ2-3; no clear D. CDR1 and CDR2 (germline): SGDLS, YYNGEE. The CDR3 spans 13 residues. Between the trimmed V and J ends, which lost 0 bases and 8 bases, there was a span of 10 bases. CDR3 residues: CASSVEAGGTQYF. CDR3 DNA: TGTGCCAGCAGCGTAGAAGCTGGTGGTACGCAGTATTTT.

This clone was seen only once. The V and J genes are TRBV13 and TRBJ2-7; D uncertain. The germline V and J ends were trimmed by 3 bases and 0 bases, with 0 bases remaining between them. The CDR3 sequence is 11 residues long. CDR1 and CDR2 (germline): PRHDT, FYEKMQ (reference sequence). CDR3 nucleotide sequence: TGTGCCAGCAGCTTCTCCTACGAGCAGTACTTC. Residues: CASSFSYEQYF.

In its sample, this clone was seen a few times. The rearrangement joins TRBV6-1 to TRBJ1-6; unclear D gene. Germline values: CDR1 MNHNS, CDR2 SASEGT. Deletions cut 8 bases from V and 6 bases from J, with 5 bases between. The CDR3 sequence is 11 residues long. The CDR3 DNA reads as TGTGCCAGCCAAAGTAATTCACCCCTCCACTTT. It yields the protein CASQSNSPLHF.

The chain combines TRBV7-6 with TRBJ1-1; D perhaps matches TRBD1 (5 bases). In germline, CDR1 is SGHVS, CDR2 FNYEAQ. The CDR3 is 13 amino acids. The V end was cut by 4 bases, the J end by 6 bases, with 12 bases between. The CDR3 sequence is CASSSGGFAEAFF. CDR3 in DNA: TGTGCCAGCAGCTCTGGGGGTTTTGCTGAAGCTTTCTTT.

The V gene is TRBV5-4, the J gene TRBJ2-2, with D possibly matching TRBD1 (6 bases). Trimming stripped 0 bases from V and 4 bases from J, with 10 bases between. CDR1 and CDR2 from the germline V gene are SGHNT and YYREEE (reference sequence). This CDR3 has 15 residues. CDR3 bases: TGTGCCAGCAGCTTGGGGGGGCGGAGCACCGGGGAGCTGTTTTTT. Protein sequence: CASSLGGRSTGELFF.

The chain recombines TRBV6-6 with TRBJ1-1; the D is unclear. V lost 0 bases to trimming and J lost 0 bases, with 8 bases between them. CDR1 and CDR2 from the germline V gene are MNHNY and SVGAGI (reference sequence). The CDR3 length is 15 residues. CDR3 DNA sequence: TGTGCCAGCAGTTACTCGACATCCGTGAACACTGAAGCTTTCTTT. It yields the protein CASSYSTSVNTEAFF.

On this clone: At one of its ends the junction is not consistent with the germline gene, which may arise from a read error. The J gene is TRBJ1-1, the V gene TRBV15; unclear D gene. There are 13 residues in the CDR3. Germline V CDR1 and CDR2: LNHNV, YYDKDF (reference sequence). The CDR3, as DNA: TGTGCCACCAGCGGAGACGAAATAGCTGAAGCTTTCTTT. This encodes CATSGDEIAEAFF.

V is TRBV7-2 and J is TRBJ2-7; perhaps D is TRBD1 or TRBD2 (6 bases each). The CDR3 has 16 amino acids. The ends were cut back, 1 base at V and 2 bases at J, with 15 bases in the middle. Germline CDR1 and CDR2: SGHTA and FQGNSA. In DNA, the CDR3 is TGTGCCAGCAGCTTAGGTGGGGGGCAGGGAACCTACGAGCAGTACTTC. It yields the protein CASSLGGGQGTYEQYF. Based on the CDR3 plus reference TRBV7-2 and TRBJ2-7, the full variable domain is GAGVSQSPSNKVTEKGKDVELRCDPISGHTALYWYRQSLGQGLEFLIYFQGNSAPDKSGLPSDRFSAERTGGSVSTLTIQRTQQEDSAVYLCASSLGGGQGTYEQYFGPGTRLTVT.

The gene calls are TRBV5-1 and TRBJ2-1; TRBD1 might be the D (7 bases). The CDR3 is made up of 14 amino acids. Trimming stripped 4 bases from V and 4 bases from J, with 12 bases between. The germline V gene has CDR1 SGHRS and CDR2 YFSETQ. This CDR3 reads CASSDPGGYNEQFF. Here the CDR3 DNA reads TGCGCCAGCAGCGACCCAGGGGGGTACAATGAGCAGTTCTTC.

The chain uses TRBV5-4 and TRBJ2-7; D possibly uses TRBD1 or TRBD2 (5 bases each). Germline lookup yields CDR1 SGHNT and CDR2 YYREEE (reference sequence). The CDR3 covers 13 residues. Trimming took off 6 bases at V and 5 bases at J, with 15 bases between the two ends. The CDR3 DNA sequence: TGTGCCAGCATGGCCAGGGACCGCGACGAGCAGTACTTC. Protein product: CASMARDRDEQYF.

V is TRBV20-1 and J is TRBJ1-2, with TRBD1 matching 9 bases. CDR1 and CDR2 (germline): DFQATT, SNEGSKA (reference sequence). The CDR3 spans 11 residues. CDR3 sequence (DNA): TGCTGCCCGGGACAGGGAAAAGGCTACACCTTC. Protein sequence: CCPGQGKGYTF.